These T cell receptor beta chains were read from a single sample in a study of T cell changes during pregnancy in multiple sclerosis. Repertoires were generated with immunoSEQ multiplex PCR, while TCRdb's copy carries only in-frame clones and drops some. The sample lists about 75,000 clones, 89% occurring once. Material: peripheral blood, obtained in the first trimester of pregnancy. The receptors here all came from a female donor in good health, enrolled as a control in a pregnancy study. Both conserved end residues are part of each CDR3. Fields, in order: clone size, D gene, V gene, J gene, CDR3 DNA, CDR3 protein. A D gene is named only where the DNA matches it firmly. Rows give clone size only sometimes, using once, few, many, or a class for an expanded clone.

.	.	TRBV9	TRBJ2-3	TGTGCCAGCAGCCCCTCTCCCCGCGGAGGCGGTGCAGATACGCAGTATTTT	CASSPSPRGGGADTQYF
.	TRBD2	TRBV6-6	TRBJ2-2	TGTGCCAGCAGTCGACTAGCGGGGATCGTCACCGGGGAGCTGTTTTTT	CASSRLAGIVTGELFF
.	.	TRBV7-2	TRBJ2-7	TGTGCCAGCAGCTTTTACTACGAGCAGTACTTC	CASSFYYEQYF
.	.	TRBV7-2	TRBJ2-7	TGTGCCAGCAGCTTAGGTCGGAGGGAGCAGCAGTACTTC	CASSLGRREQQYF
.	TRBD1	TRBV19	TRBJ1-5	TGTGCCTCAACCCCCGGGACAGGGGGACGCAATCAGCCCCAGCATTTT	CASTPGTGGRNQPQHF
.	TRBD1	TRBV10-3	TRBJ2-5	TGTGCCATCAGTGAATTACAGGGGGCCGGGCGAGAGACCCAGTACTTC	CAISELQGAGRETQYF
few	.	TRBV29-1	TRBJ1-5	TGCAGCGTTGGAAGCAGGGCAGGCCAGCCCCAGCATTTT	CSVGSRAGQPQHF
.	TRBD1	TRBV2	TRBJ1-3	TGTGCCAGCAGTGGGCCGGGGACAGGGGCCGGGATCTCTGGAAACACCATATATTTT	CASSGPGTGAGISGNTIYF
.	.	TRBV9	TRBJ1-2	TGTGCCAGCAGCCCCTCCGGTCGGGTCTATGGCTACACCTTC	CASSPSGRVYGYTF
once	.	TRBV5-5	TRBJ1-5	TGTGCCAGCAGCTTCAGAAGGGAGAGCAATCAGCCCCAGCATTTT	CASSFRRESNQPQHF
.	TRBD2	TRBV15	TRBJ2-1	TGTGCCACCAGCGTGGGGAGCGGGAGCAACAATGAGCAGTTCTTC	CATSVGSGSNNEQFF
.	TRBD1	TRBV15	TRBJ1-5	TGTGCCACCAGCAGAGATCGGACAGGGAGCAATCAGCCCCAGCATTTT	CATSRDRTGSNQPQHF
.	TRBD1	TRBV5-4	TRBJ1-1	TGTGCCAGCAGCTTTTGGGACAGGGCCTACACTGAAGCTTTCTTT	CASSFWDRAYTEAFF
.	TRBD1	TRBV7-6	TRBJ2-5	TGTGCCAGCAGCTCGAGGTCGGACAGGGCGGCGACCCAGTACTTC	CASSSRSDRAATQYF
.	TRBD1	TRBV9	TRBJ1-6	TGTGCCAGCAGCGAACGGACAGGGGGGAATTCACCCCTCCACTTT	CASSERTGGNSPLHF
.	.	TRBV10-1	TRBJ2-1	TGCGCCAGCAGTGACCGGACAAATGAGCAGTTCTTC	CASSDRTNEQFF
.	TRBD1	TRBV6-6	TRBJ1-2	TGTGCCAGCAGTGATGACAGGGGTGGCGGCTACACCTTC	CASSDDRGGGYTF
.	TRBD1	TRBV4-1	TRBJ2-4	TGCGCCAGCAGCCAAGATCAGTCCCTAGACAGGGGCGAAAACATTCAGTACTTC	CASSQDQSLDRGENIQYF
.	.	TRBV30	TRBJ2-2	TGTGCCTGGAGCCTGTTGGGGGGGACAAGGAACACCGGGGAGCTGTTTTTT	CAWSLLGGTRNTGELFF
.	TRBD1	TRBV28	TRBJ2-7	TGTGCCAGTGGAACAACAGGGGACGAGCAGTACTTC	CASGTTGDEQYF
.	.	TRBV27	TRBJ1-1	TGTGCCAGCAGTTTGCTACCGGGGGTTGAAGCTTTCTTT	CASSLLPGVEAFF
.	TRBD1	TRBV28	TRBJ1-5	TGTGCCAGCACCCGGGACAGTAGCAATCAGCCCCAGCATTTT	CASTRDSSNQPQHF
.	TRBD1	TRBV5-1	TRBJ1-3	TGCGCCAGCAGCAAGGGGGACAGGGCGACTGGAAACACCATATATTTT	CASSKGDRATGNTIYF
.	TRBD1	TRBV2	TRBJ1-3	TGTGCCAGCAGTGAAGTAGGGACAGGGTTTATTTCTGGAAACACCATATATTTT	CASSEVGTGFISGNTIYF
.	.	TRBV7-2	TRBJ2-2	TGTGCCAGCAGCTCCCAGGGGGGAAGCACCGGGGAGCTGTTTTTT	CASSSQGGSTGELFF
.	.	TRBV27	TRBJ2-2	TGTGCCAGCAGTTCACAGGCTTACGGGGAGCTGTTTTTT	CASSSQAYGELFF
.	TRBD1	TRBV11-1	TRBJ1-2	TGTGCCAGCAGCTCCCGGACAGGGGATGGCTACACCTTC	CASSSRTGDGYTF
.	.	TRBV10-3	TRBJ1-6	TGTGCCACCCGAAACCTGAATCCAGATTTCTATAATTCACCCCTCCACTTT	CATRNLNPDFYNSPLHF
.	TRBD2	TRBV27	TRBJ2-2	TGTGCCAGCAGTTCCCATAGCGGGGGGGCGGGGACCGGGGAGCTGTTTTTT	CASSSHSGGAGTGELFF
.	TRBD2	TRBV12-5	TRBJ2-5	TGTGCTAGTGGTTTCCGGACTAGCGGGGGCCAAGAGACCCAGTACTTC	CASGFRTSGGQETQYF
.	.	TRBV7-2	TRBJ2-1	TGTGCCAGCAGCTCTCAACCAACTAGGAGTCATGAGCAGTTCTTC	CASSSQPTRSHEQFF
.	.	TRBV18	TRBJ1-1	TGTGCCAGCTCACCGACAGGGAACACTGAAGCTTTCTTT	CASSPTGNTEAFF
.	.	TRBV10-3	TRBJ2-4	TGTGCCATCAGTGAGTCGATTACGGGATTAGCCAAAAACATTCAGTACTTC	CAISESITGLAKNIQYF
.	.	TRBV18	TRBJ1-3	TGTGCCAGCTCACCAATCCAGGGTGTATTGAAAAACACCATATATTTT	CASSPIQGVLKNTIYF
.	.	TRBV5-6	TRBJ2-3	TGTGCCAGCAGCTTGGTGGAGGGAAGCACAGATACGCAGTATTTT	CASSLVEGSTDTQYF
once	TRBD1	TRBV6-6	TRBJ1-2	TGTGCCAGCATCCTCACAGGGGGGGCATATGGCTACACCTTC	CASILTGGAYGYTF
.	TRBD1	TRBV6-1	TRBJ1-4	TGTGCCAGCAGTGCGGACAGGCTCGGTTCTGCAACTAATGAAGAACTGTTTTTT	CASSADRLGSATNEELFF
.	.	TRBV7-6	TRBJ2-5	TGTGCCAGCAGTCGCGGGACTCCCCCAGAGACCCAGTACTTC	CASSRGTPPETQYF
.	TRBD1	TRBV6-5	TRBJ2-3	TGTGCCAGCAGTGTCCAGGGGGCCACAGATACGCAGTATTTT	CASSVQGATDTQYF
.	TRBD2	TRBV4-2	TRBJ2-3	TGTGCCAGCAGGCAAACTAGCGGGGGGGAGGATACGCAGTATTTT	CASRQTSGGEDTQYF
.	.	TRBV18	TRBJ1-1	TGTGCCAGCCTGGCTGAAACTGAAGCTTTCTTT	CASLAETEAFF
.	TRBD1	TRBV11-2	TRBJ1-2	TGTGCCAGCAGCCTAGGACAGGGGCCGAATGGCTACACCTTC	CASSLGQGPNGYTF
.	TRBD1	TRBV5-8	TRBJ2-7	TGTGCCAGCAGCTTGAGGGCAGGGGGCTCGTACTTC	CASSLRAGGSYF
once	TRBD1	TRBV7-9	TRBJ1-1	TGTGCCAGCAGCTTCGGGACAGCTATGAACACTGAAGCTTTCTTT	CASSFGTAMNTEAFF
.	TRBD1	TRBV5-1	TRBJ1-4	TGCGCCAGCAGCACCGGGGACAGCCAAGGTGGTGAAAAACTGTTTTTT	CASSTGDSQGGEKLFF
.	TRBD2	TRBV2	TRBJ2-1	TGTGCCAGCAGTCTACTAGCGGGGAGCAACAATGAGCAGTTCTTC	CASSLLAGSNNEQFF
.	TRBD1	TRBV5-1	TRBJ1-4	TGCGCCAGCAGCCCGGGACAGGGTATGGGGGAAAAACTGTTTTTT	CASSPGQGMGEKLFF
.	TRBD2	TRBV13	TRBJ2-1	TGTGCCAGCAGCTTACCGACTAGCGTCTCCTACAATGAGCAGTTCTTC	CASSLPTSVSYNEQFF
.	.	TRBV7-2	TRBJ1-2	TGTGCCAGCAGCTTAGGGGGGGTTGGCTATGGCTACACCTTC	CASSLGGVGYGYTF
.	TRBD1	TRBV5-1	TRBJ2-5	TGCGCCAGCAGCTTACCCGGGACAGCGGAGACCCAGTACTTC	CASSLPGTAETQYF
.	TRBD1	TRBV28	TRBJ1-2	TGTGCCAGCACTAGGACAGGGGGCCCTAACTATGGCTACACCTTC	CASTRTGGPNYGYTF